These 26 T cell receptor beta chains came from one sample sequenced in a study of response to subunit inactivated influenza vaccine. MiXCR, applied by TCRdb to the RT-PCR reads, yields one record per CDR3 protein. The sample holds about 800,000 distinct CDR3 sequences, approximately 22% seen once. Here the sequenced sample was PBMCs from blood, taken approximately 5 days after vaccination. The receptors derive from a man in his fifties who received an inactivated influenza vaccine.

The chain employs TRBV28 and TRBJ2-5; D unresolved. The CDR3 has 14 amino acids. Looked up from germline, CDR1 is MDHEN and CDR2 is SYDVKM. Trimming removed 3 bases from V and 4 bases from J, with 12 bases in between. The CDR3 DNA is TGTGCCAGCAGTTTTTTAACCGCTCGAGAGACCCAGTACTTC. Translation gives CASSFLTARETQYF.

This clonotype came up a few times. The chain has TRBV4-1 and TRBJ2-2, with D perhaps matching TRBD1 (6 bases). The V gene's germline CDR1 is MGHRA and CDR2 YSYEKL. The V end lost 4 bases, the J end lost 8 bases, and 11 bases lay between the germline ends. The CDR3 length is 13 residues. CDR3 nucleotide sequence: TGCGCCAGCAGCCGTGGGGGCCCAGGGGAGCTGTTTTTT. Its translation is CASSRGGPGELFF.

In its sample, this clonotype was seen a few times. This chain connects TRBV14 to TRBJ2-7, with TRBD2 as a possible D gene (7 bases). Deletions cut 5 bases from V and 2 bases from J, with 16 bases between. The CDR3 has 15 residues. The germline V gene has CDR1 SGHDN and CDR2 FVKESK. CDR3 region: CASSTPGAGAYEQYF. DNA of the CDR3: TGTGCCAGCAGCACACCAGGGGCGGGAGCCTACGAGCAGTACTTC.

The rearrangement joins TRBV5-1 to TRBJ2-7, with TRBD2 matching over 14 bases. Per the germline V gene, CDR1 is SGHRS and CDR2 is YFSETQ. The CDR3 sequence is 14 residues long. Trimming cost V 4 bases and J 6 bases; bases outside gene matches: 3. CDR3 region: CASSRLAGGLEQYF. For the CDR3, the DNA is TGCGCCAGCAGCCGACTAGCGGGAGGGCTCGAGCAGTACTTC. Together with reference TRBV5-1 and TRBJ2-7, the CDR3 gives the full variable domain: KAGVTQTPRYLIKTRGQQVTLSCSPISGHRSVSWYQQTPGQGLQFLFEYFSETQRNKGNFPGRFSGRQFSNSRSEMNVSTLELGDSALYLCASSRLAGGLEQYFGPGTRLTVT.

The rearrangement uses TRBV19 and TRBJ2-1; TRBD1 matches 7 bases. CDR3 length: 12 residues. The trim removed 7 bases at V and 6 bases at J, leaving 3 bases unmatched. The germline CDR1 and CDR2 sequences are LNHDA and SQIVND (reference sequence). CDR3 nucleotides: TGTGCCAGTACCGACAGGGCCAATGAGCAGTTCTTC. Translated: CASTDRANEQFF.

This sequence joins TRBV4-3 and TRBJ2-1; D assignment may be TRBD1 or TRBD2 (5 bases each). Germline V gives CDR1 LGHNA, CDR2 YSLEER. Trimming took 0 bases from V and 2 from J, leaving 11 bases between them. The length of the CDR3 is 16 residues. CDR3 DNA sequence: TGCGCCAGCAGCCAAGATCAAGGGACGCCCTACAATGAGCAGTTCTTC. This gives the protein CASSQDQGTPYNEQFF.

This clonotype was picked up a small number of times. The chain has TRBV7-9 and TRBJ2-3, with D possibly TRBD2 on 6 matching bases. The germline V gene has CDR1 SEHNR and CDR2 FQNEAQ (reference sequence). V dropped 1 base and J dropped 2 bases, with 10 bases sitting between them. CDR3 length: 15 amino acids. CDR3 amino acids: CASSLDAGSTDTQYF. CDR3 coding DNA: TGTGCCAGCAGCTTAGATGCGGGGTCCACAGATACGCAGTATTTT. Filled out from reference TRBV7-9 and TRBJ2-3, the complete variable domain reads DTGVSQNPRHKITKRGQNVTFRCDPISEHNRLYWYRQTLGQGPEFLTYFQNEAQLEKSRLLSDRFSAERPKGSFSTLEIQRTEQGDSAMYLCASSLDAGSTDTQYFGPGTRLTVL.

This clonotype was seen a handful of times. Sequence at one end of the junction differs from germline and may be a read error. This chain connects TRBV4-2 to TRBJ2-1; 12 bases fit TRBD2. Per germline, CDR1 LGHNA and CDR2 YNFKEQ. The CDR3 is made up of 16 amino acids. The CDR3 nucleotides read TGTGCCAGCAGCGAAGAGGGACTAGCGGGCTACAATGAGCAGTTCTTC. It yields the protein CASSEEGLAGYNEQFF.

This clonotype was picked up a small number of times. The rearrangement uses TRBV15 and TRBJ2-7, with TRBD2 as a possible D gene (5 bases). Germline V CDR1 and CDR2: LNHNV, YYDKDF (reference sequence). CDR3 length equals 15 residues. Trimming removed 4 bases from V and 0 bases from J, with 13 bases in between. The CDR3 here is CATSTGMGNSYEQYF. The CDR3 DNA reads as TGTGCCACCAGCACGGGGATGGGGAACTCCTACGAGCAGTACTTC. The variable domain in full, completed from reference TRBV15 and TRBJ2-7, reads DAMVIQNPRYQVTQFGKPVTLSCSQTLNHNVMYWYQQKSSQAPKLLFHYYDKDFNNEADTPDNFQSRRPNTSFCFLDIRSPGLGDTAMYLCATSTGMGNSYEQYFGPGTRLTVT.

The chain recombines TRBV3-1 with TRBJ2-4; D gene unclear. The CDR3 sequence is 13 residues long. CDR1 is LGHDT, CDR2 YNNKEL, per germline (reference sequence). Trimming took 0 bases from V and 9 from J, leaving 9 bases between them. CDR3 sequence reads: CASSQDARGIQYF. CDR3 nucleotide sequence: TGTGCCAGCAGCCAAGACGCCCGTGGCATTCAGTACTTC.

This chain links TRBV6-5 with TRBJ1-1; 9 positions match TRBD1. The CDR3 is made up of 16 amino acids. The germline V gene encodes CDR1 MNHEY and CDR2 SVGAGI. J was trimmed by 4 bases and V by 2 bases; bases with no gene match: 8. The CDR3 loop reads CASSYGTGKDGTEAFF. CDR3 bases: TGTGCCAGCAGTTACGGGACAGGGAAGGATGGCACTGAAGCTTTCTTT.

The chain combines TRBV7-9 with TRBJ2-2, with D possibly TRBD1 on 6 matching bases. Between the trimmed V and J ends, which lost 8 bases and 1 base, there was a span of 11 bases. The CDR3 runs to 14 residues. Germline V gene lookup returns CDR1 SEHNR and CDR2 FQNEAQ (reference sequence). CDR3 coding DNA: TGTGCCAGCGGGATGACAGGGAACACCGGGGAGCTGTTTTTT. Its protein is CASGMTGNTGELFF.

The rearrangement uses TRBV12-3 or TRBV12-4 and TRBJ2-3, with a weak D call TRBD2 (6 bases). CDR3 length: 16 residues. The V end lost 6 bases, the J end lost 2 bases, and 18 bases lay between the germline ends. CDR3 in amino acids: CASRGVGRDFTDTQYF. CDR3 coding DNA: TGTGCCAGCAGGGGCGTGGGGCGGGACTTCACAGATACGCAGTATTTT.

This clonotype was counted at least ten times. The chain uses TRBV5-1 and TRBJ2-5, with D perhaps matching TRBD1 or TRBD2 (5 bases each). The CDR3 extends over 14 amino acids. Germline V gives CDR1 SGHRS, CDR2 YFSETQ. V dropped 4 bases and J dropped 1 base, with 11 bases sitting between them. This CDR3 is CASSPGTSQETQYF. The CDR3 DNA follows: TGCGCCAGCAGCCCGGGGACCTCCCAAGAGACCCAGTACTTC.

This clonotype was seen many times. The rearrangement uses TRBV29-1 and TRBJ2-1; D might be TRBD1 or TRBD2, each matching 5 bases. Per the germline V gene, CDR1 is SQVTM and CDR2 is ANQGSEA. The CDR3 has 14 amino acids. Trimming removed 7 bases from V and 0 bases from J, with 13 bases in between. CDR3 loop: CSGQLRVSYNEQFF. CDR3 bases: TGCAGCGGACAGTTGAGGGTCTCCTACAATGAGCAGTTCTTC.

The rearrangement joins TRBV7-9 to TRBJ2-2; D is unclear. Germline V gene sequence: CDR1 SEHNR, CDR2 FQNEAQ (reference sequence). The CDR3 totals 13 residues. Trimming stripped 11 bases from V and 2 bases from J, with 12 bases between. CDR3 nucleotide sequence: TGTGCCCCGGGCACATCTAACACCGGGGAGCTGTTTTTT. Residues: CAPGTSNTGELFF.

This chain joins TRBV20-1 and TRBJ1-6, with 7 nucleotides matching TRBD1. Unmatched junction bases numbered 11, after V lost 4 bases and J lost 5 bases. Looked up from germline, CDR1 is DFQATT and CDR2 is SNEGSKA (reference sequence). This CDR3 is built from 16 residues. The CDR3 DNA reads TGCAGTGCTACAGCGACAGGGACAATTGATAATTCACCCCTCCACTTT. Protein product: CSATATGTIDNSPLHF.

This clonotype showed up just a few times. This chain joins TRBV6-2 or TRBV6-3 and TRBJ1-5; D is unresolved. CDR3 length equals 14 residues. Trimming stripped 2 bases from V and 0 bases from J, with 5 bases between. CDR1 and CDR2 from the germline V gene are MNHEY and SVGEGT. In DNA form, the CDR3 reads TGTGCCAGCAGTTACGAAGTTAGCAATCAGCCCCAGCATTTT. It codes for CASSYEVSNQPQHF.

This clonotype was observed once. CDR3 DNA sequence: TGTGCCATCAGTGTCGGCGACCAAGAGACCCAGTACTTC. As protein: CAISVGDQETQYF. The J gene is TRBJ2-5, the V gene TRBV10-3; no firm D call. The germline V gene has CDR1 ENHRY and CDR2 SYGVKD. The CDR3 is 13 amino acids. V was shortened by 4 bases and J by 0 bases, with 6 bases between the two germline ends.

This clonotype was detected only a few times. This chain connects TRBV29-1 to TRBJ1-4, with 8 bases identical to TRBD1. Germline V gives CDR1 SQVTM, CDR2 ANQGSEA. V dropped 8 bases and J dropped 5; count of bases not matched to a gene: 4. This CDR3 spans 12 amino acids. The CDR3 sequence is CSNRTGNEKLFF. DNA of the CDR3: TGCAGCAATAGGACAGGGAATGAAAAACTGTTTTTT.

This clonotype was observed a handful of times. The chain links TRBV10-3 to TRBJ2-2; TRBD1 matches 10 bases. The V gene end was trimmed by 6 bases and the J gene end by 5 bases; junction bases not matched to a gene: 9. The CDR3 runs to 16 residues. Germline loops: CDR1 ENHRY, CDR2 SYGVKD. CDR3 nucleotides: TGTGCCATCAGGGATGACAGGGGGCCTAGGACCGGGGAGCTGTTTTTT. Its protein is CAIRDDRGPRTGELFF.

This clonotype was seen only a few times. The genes are TRBV7-2 and TRBJ2-5, with a tentative D call TRBD1 (5 bases). In germline, CDR1 is SGHTA, CDR2 FQGNSA. The CDR3 spans 15 residues. V was pared by 3 bases and J by 5 bases, with 16 bases between. The CDR3 reads CASSFETDKRETQYF. In DNA, the CDR3 is TGTGCCAGCAGCTTTGAGACAGACAAGAGGGAGACCCAGTACTTC.

This rearrangement joins TRBV12-3 or TRBV12-4 to TRBJ2-7; D is perhaps TRBD1 (5 bases). Trimming took 6 bases from V and 0 from J, leaving 18 bases between them. This CDR3 is 16 amino acids long. The CDR3 nucleotides are TGTGCCAGCAGCTCACCCTTCAAGGGGTTCTCCTACGAGCAGTACTTC. Translated: CASSSPFKGFSYEQYF.

Only a few counts were recorded for this clonotype. The chain has TRBV7-3 and TRBJ2-1; D is perhaps TRBD2 (6 bases). Germline loops: CDR1 SGHTA, CDR2 FQGTGA. V lost 5 bases and J lost 6, with 14 bases in between. The CDR3 has 14 amino acids. The CDR3 region has the DNA TGTGCCAGCAGCCAGGGACTCGCCACCAATGAGCAGTTCTTC. Its protein is CASSQGLATNEQFF.

The chain employs TRBV20-1 and TRBJ2-7; D remains ambiguous. CDR3 length equals 14 residues. Trimming removed 3 bases from V and 0 bases from J, with 12 bases in between. The germline gives CDR1 DFQATT, CDR2 SNEGSKA (reference sequence). CDR3 in DNA: TGCAGTGCTAGCCGTGGCGGTGGCTCCTACGAGCAGTACTTC. It translates to CSASRGGGSYEQYF.

This clonotype showed up just a few times. The chain recombines TRBV5-1 with TRBJ2-5; D is undetermined. V lost 0 bases and J 5 bases, leaving 11 bases between the germline ends. CDR1 is SGHRS and CDR2 is YFSETQ in the germline V gene. The CDR3 totals 14 residues. The CDR3 nucleotides are TGCGCCAGCAGCTTGGGTCGGAATGGGGAGACCCAGTACTTC. Translation gives CASSLGRNGETQYF. The variable domain in full, completed from reference TRBV5-1 and TRBJ2-5, reads KAGVTQTPRYLIKTRGQQVTLSCSPISGHRSVSWYQQTPGQGLQFLFEYFSETQRNKGNFPGRFSGRQFSNSRSEMNVSTLELGDSALYLCASSLGRNGETQYFGPGTRLLVL.